These 29 T cell receptor beta chains came from one sample sequenced in a study of blood T cells in healthy people across ages (dated by TCRdb to between 2014 and 2017). Library prep was done by 5' RACE. Instrument used: Illumina HiSeq 2500. A second PCR of about 7 to 12 cycles was run with a J-beta primer mix and a sample-barcoded 5' primer. TCRdb redid the processing of the public reads, applying fastp at Q25 and MiXCR, and retained in-frame beta chains. Entries are consolidated by CDR3 protein sequence, retaining the most common genes and DNA. The sample has hundreds of thousands of distinct CDR3 sequences on record, roughly 60% of them singletons. The top ten clonotypes cover around 20% of the sample. Sequencing used blood. The receptor source for this set is a man between 25 and 39 years old in good health.

This chain uses TRBV7-2 with TRBJ2-1; D is uncertain. In germline, CDR1 is SGHTA, CDR2 FQGNSA. CDR3 length equals 15 residues. V gave up 6 bases and J gave up 1 base, with 13 bases separating them. The DNA of the CDR3 is TGTGCCAGCAGTCCCTTAATGGGTTCCTACAATGAGCAGTTCTTC. Amino acids: CASSPLMGSYNEQFF.

The rearrangement uses TRBV7-8 and TRBJ2-1, with 7 bases that match TRBD2. Germline loops: CDR1 SGHVS, CDR2 FQNEAQ. The CDR3 covers 13 residues. The ends lost 5 bases at V and 12 bases at J; junction bases unmatched: 10. The CDR3 spells CASSVSLSGVQFF. In DNA, the CDR3 is TGTGCCAGCAGCGTATCCCTCAGCGGGGTGCAGTTCTTC.

V and J are TRBV5-1 and TRBJ2-1; 8 bases fit TRBD2. V lost 0 bases and J lost 7; bases outside the gene matches: 12. The CDR3 consists of 17 residues. In germline, CDR1 is SGHRS, CDR2 YFSETQ. The CDR3 bases are TGCGCCAGCAGCTTGGCCGGAGGAGCTAGCGGGTTAAATGAGCAGTTCTTC. Translating it yields CASSLAGGASGLNEQFF.

J is TRBJ2-3 and V is TRBV3-1; D may be TRBD1 (5 bases). The CDR3 totals 15 residues. Germline-derived CDR1 and CDR2 are LGHDT and YNNKEL (reference sequence). The V end lost 0 bases, the J end lost 4 bases, and 11 bases lay between the germline ends. The CDR3 reads CASSQDFTGSDTQYF. CDR3 DNA sequence: TGTGCCAGCAGCCAAGATTTTACAGGCTCAGATACGCAGTATTTT.

This chain connects TRBV20-1 to TRBJ2-1; TRBD2 is a possible D gene (6 bases). Germline loops: CDR1 DFQATT, CDR2 SNEGSKA (reference sequence). The V end was cut by 3 bases, the J end by 5 bases, with 17 bases between. The CDR3 is 15 residues long. CDR3 region: CSASPAGSSDNEQFF. The CDR3 coding sequence is TGCAGTGCTAGCCCGGCGGGATCGTCGGACAATGAGCAGTTCTTC.

The table lists this clonotype with many counts. The chain couples TRBV5-1 to TRBJ1-1, with D unclear. Germline V CDR1 and CDR2: SGHRS, YFSETQ. CDR3 size: 18 residues. Deletions cut 0 bases from V and 1 base from J, with 19 bases between. The CDR3 here is CASSLGLGDAVTNTEAFF. CDR3 sequence (DNA): TGCGCCAGCAGCTTGGGGCTCGGGGATGCGGTTACGAACACTGAAGCTTTCTTT.

This clonotype was counted ten times or more. One end of the junction fails to match germline, which may point to a read error. J is TRBJ2-6 and V is TRBV7-2; D call uncertain. The germline CDR1 and CDR2 sequences are SGHTA and FQGNSA. This CDR3 has 16 amino acids. The CDR3 protein is CASSLAQTAGANVLTF. The CDR3 nucleotides are TGTGCCAGCAGCTTAGCCCAAACTGCTGGTGCCAACGTCCTGACTTTC.

The chain is built from TRBV20-1 and TRBJ2-7; perhaps TRBD2 as D (6 bases). Germline V gene lookup returns CDR1 DFQATT and CDR2 SNEGSKA (reference sequence). This CDR3 comprises 15 residues. V gave up 3 bases and J gave up 2 bases, with 17 bases separating them. The CDR3 bases are TGCAGTGCTAGGGATGGGCCTTGGGGGGCCTACGAGCAGTACTTC. Translation: CSARDGPWGAYEQYF.

The chain has TRBV5-5 and TRBJ1-1, with no clear D. The CDR3 contains 15 residues. Deletions cut 6 bases from V and 0 bases from J, with 15 bases between. Germline V gene sequence: CDR1 SGHKS, CDR2 YYEKEE (reference sequence). The CDR3 region has the DNA TGTGCCAGCAAAGCTGGGAGCTCCCTGAACACTGAAGCTTTCTTT. Protein sequence: CASKAGSSLNTEAFF.

The chain has TRBV18 and TRBJ2-4; 9 bases are a match to TRBD1. The J call is doubtful: the DNA matches TRBJ2-7 better. The germline gives CDR1 KGHSH, CDR2 LQKENI. The CDR3 is 16 amino acids. CDR3 DNA: TGTGCCAGCTCACCATCGCGGACAGGGGCGCCCTACGAGCAGTACTTC. It specifies CASSPSRTGAPYEQYF.

This clonotype was recorded only once. The rearrangement joins TRBV7-8 to TRBJ2-4; D uncertain. CDR1 is SGHVS and CDR2 is FQNEAQ in the germline V gene. V lost 5 bases to trimming and J lost 6 bases, with 14 bases between them. CDR3 length equals 14 residues. CDR3 loop: CASSAEERVNIQYF. The CDR3, as DNA: TGTGCCAGCAGCGCTGAGGAGCGTGTAAACATTCAGTACTTC.

The chain recombines TRBV10-3 with TRBJ2-5, with D uncertain. The V gene lost 4 bases and the J gene lost 1 base, with 13 bases spanning the gap. Per the germline V gene, CDR1 is ENHRY and CDR2 is SYGVKD. The CDR3 totals 15 residues. The CDR3 bases are TGTGCCATCAGTGCGTCTATGCAGCCCCAAGAGACCCAGTACTTC. Amino acids: CAISASMQPQETQYF.

The chain recombines TRBV3-1 with TRBJ2-7; D not certain. CDR3 length: 13 residues. Germline CDR1 LGHDT, CDR2 YNNKEL (reference sequence). Trimming cost V 3 bases and J 7 bases, with 13 bases left between them. DNA for the CDR3: TGTGCCAGCAGCCACCTGTATTACAATGAGCAGTACTTC. Translation gives CASSHLYYNEQYF.

The gene calls are TRBV20-1 and TRBJ2-1, with 10 bases identical to TRBD2. The CDR3 is 15 residues long. CDR1 is DFQATT and CDR2 is SNEGSKA in the germline V gene (reference sequence). V was clipped by 1 base and J by 7 bases; unmatched bases: 7. For the CDR3, the DNA is TGCAGTGCTAGAGTACTAGCGGGATATGGGAATGAGCAGTTCTTC. Translating it yields CSARVLAGYGNEQFF.

This clonotype was recorded a few times. The CDR3 region has the DNA TGTGCCAGCAGTTATCTCCGGGGGATTGACAATGAGCAGTTCTTC. Translating gives CASSYLRGIDNEQFF. The V gene is TRBV6-6, the J gene TRBJ2-1, with D possibly being TRBD2 (6 bases). Deletions cut 3 bases from V and 5 bases from J, with 14 bases between. CDR3 length: 15 amino acids. The V gene's germline CDR1 is MNHNY and CDR2 SVGAGI (reference sequence).

The J gene is TRBJ1-2, the V gene TRBV20-1; possibly TRBD1 for D (5 bases). Germline V gene data show CDR1 as DFQATT and CDR2 as SNEGSKA (reference sequence). Trimming pared 4 bases from V and 7 bases from J, leaving 16 bases between. CDR3 length: 13 amino acids. The CDR3 coding sequence is TGCAGTGCTAATCCACTTCCAGGGTTTGGCTACACCTTC. This codes for CSANPLPGFGYTF.

V and J are TRBV20-1 and TRBJ2-1; 9 positions agree with TRBD2. V shed 7 bases and J 6 bases; nucleotides not matched to a gene: 10. The germline V gene encodes CDR1 DFQATT and CDR2 SNEGSKA (reference sequence). The CDR3 is 14 amino acids. CDR3 nucleotides: TGCAGTGTCCCCGTAGGGACTAGCACCAATGAGCAGTTCTTC. Residues: CSVPVGTSTNEQFF.

V gene TRBV20-1 combines with J gene TRBJ2-7; D remains ambiguous. Trimming shortened V by 6 bases and J by 3 bases, and 9 bases separated the two germline ends. This CDR3 contains 11 residues. Germline-derived CDR1 and CDR2 are DFQATT and SNEGSKA (reference sequence). The chain's CDR3 is CSAQDNYEQYF. In DNA, the CDR3 is TGCAGTGCCCAAGACAACTACGAGCAGTACTTC.

The V and J genes are TRBV4-2 and TRBJ2-1; D is undetermined. CDR3 length equals 15 residues. The V end was cut by 4 bases, the J end by 3 bases, with 13 bases between. Germline lookup yields CDR1 LGHNA and CDR2 YNFKEQ. Written as DNA, the CDR3 is TGTGCCAGCAGCCCACCTTCCGGGCTCTACAATGAGCAGTTCTTC. It is translated as CASSPPSGLYNEQFF.

The chain recombines TRBV28 with TRBJ2-5; D could derive from TRBD1 or TRBD2 (7 bases each). Germline V CDR1 and CDR2: MDHEN, SYDVKM. V was shortened by 4 bases and J by 2 bases, with 20 bases between the two germline ends. This CDR3 has 17 amino acids. The CDR3, as DNA: TGTGCCAGCAGTTACCCTAAGACAGGGAGGGGGCAAGAGACCCAGTACTTC. Its protein is CASSYPKTGRGQETQYF.

This clonotype was observed a handful of times. This chain joins TRBV12-3 or TRBV12-4 and TRBJ1-2, with 8 bases identical to TRBD1. V lost 5 bases, J lost 4 bases, and 18 bases stayed unmatched. The CDR3 covers 18 residues. The CDR3 protein is CASSRDRGQDKNRYGYTF. The CDR3 DNA sequence: TGTGCCAGCAGTCGCGATAGGGGACAGGACAAAAATCGCTATGGCTACACCTTC.

Only a few counts were recorded for this clonotype. The chain has TRBV9 and TRBJ2-1, with 7 positions matching TRBD2. Germline V gives CDR1 SGDLS, CDR2 YYNGEE. The CDR3 consists of 15 residues. The junction had 7 bases not matched to a gene; V was cut back by 0 bases and J by 7 bases. The CDR3: CASSVVTGAGNEQFF. CDR3 nucleotides: TGTGCCAGCAGCGTAGTAACGGGAGCGGGAAATGAGCAGTTCTTC.

There are a few counts of this clonotype. The chain uses TRBV5-1 and TRBJ2-4; 8 bases are a match to TRBD2. The end of the DNA is better explained by TRBJ2-7, so the J call may be wrong. The CDR3 contains 14 residues. Germline V gene sequence: CDR1 SGHRS, CDR2 YFSETQ. The CDR3 nucleotides read TGCGCCAGCAGCCTCGGGGGGGCCTCGAACGAGCAGTACTTC. Encoded protein: CASSLGGASNEQYF.

This clonotype was seen a handful of times. This chain connects TRBV9 to TRBJ2-3; perhaps TRBD2 as D (5 bases). V gave up 2 bases and J gave up 2 bases, with 9 bases separating them. The germline V gene has CDR1 SGDLS and CDR2 YYNGEE. The CDR3 runs 14 residues. The DNA of the CDR3 is TGTGCCAGCAGCGTCGGCGGGTTCACAGATACGCAGTATTTT. It specifies CASSVGGFTDTQYF.

There are a few counts of this clonotype. This chain links TRBV7-2 with TRBJ2-2; D ambiguous. V was shortened by 5 bases and J by 6 bases, with 13 bases between the two germline ends. From germline, CDR1 is SGHTA and CDR2 FQGNSA. This CDR3 is built from 14 residues. The DNA for the CDR3 is TGTGCCAGCAGCCGAAACTACGCCGCCGGGGAGCTGTTTTTT. This sequence encodes CASSRNYAAGELFF.

This clonotype appeared a few times. The V and J genes are TRBV7-6 and TRBJ2-5; 7 nucleotides agree with TRBD2. CDR1 and CDR2 from the germline V gene are SGHVS and FNYEAQ. The CDR3 loop spans 15 amino acids. The ends lost 0 bases at V and 5 bases at J; junction bases unmatched: 6. CDR3 in amino acids: CASSLASGIGETQYF. The CDR3 region has the DNA TGTGCCAGCAGCTTAGCCAGCGGGATTGGTGAGACCCAGTACTTC.

For this clonotype: Germline and junction disagree at one end, which may indicate a read error. The gene calls are TRBV2 and TRBJ1-2; D is uncertain. Looked up from germline, CDR1 is SNHLY and CDR2 is FYNNEI. This CDR3 has 14 amino acids. CDR3 sequence reads: CASSEAVSLYDYTF. The CDR3 nucleotides are TGTGCCAGCAGTGAAGCGGTCAGCTTATATGACTACACCTTC.

The rearrangement links TRBV2 to TRBJ1-6; no definite D call. Trimming took 5 bases from V and 9 from J, leaving 14 bases between them. CDR3 length: 14 residues. CDR1 is SNHLY and CDR2 is FYNNEI in the germline V gene. The chain's CDR3 is CASSNGLTASPLHF. CDR3 DNA: TGTGCCAGCAGTAACGGCCTCACGGCTTCACCCCTCCACTTT.

The chain joins TRBV4-1 to TRBJ1-5; 8 bases agree with TRBD1. J was trimmed by 0 bases and V by 2 bases; bases with no gene match: 3. CDR1 is MGHRA, CDR2 YSYEKL, per germline. The CDR3 sequence is 16 residues long. CDR3 loop: CASSQRTGSSNQPQHF. The CDR3 DNA follows: TGCGCCAGCAGCCAAAGGACAGGGAGTAGCAATCAGCCCCAGCATTTT.